Shown below are 11 T cell receptor beta chains from a single sample sequenced in a study of blood T cell repertoires in COVID-19. Clones were sequenced by immunoSEQ multiplex PCR, and TCRdb holds only the in-frame ones, with some missing. The sample shows 200,000 or so clones, approximately 91% of them seen only once. Source material: peripheral blood. All receptors come from a man between 65 and 79 years old with active or convalescent COVID-19.

The rearrangement uses TRBV4-3 and TRBJ1-1; TRBD1 matches at 7 bases. The germline V gene has CDR1 LGHNA and CDR2 YSLEER. The CDR3 length is 16 residues. V lost 3 bases to trimming and J lost 0 bases; unmatched junction nucleotides: 7. This CDR3 reads CASSQGQIGMNTEAFF. CDR3 nucleotides: TGCGCCAGCAGCCAGGGACAGATCGGAATGAACACTGAAGCTTTCTTT.

The DNA for the CDR3 is TGCGCCAGCAGCTTGGAGGGGACAGGGGGCCATGGCTACACCTTC. This codes for CASSLEGTGGHGYTF. The chain couples TRBV5-1 to TRBJ1-2; TRBD1 matches 12 bases. CDR3 length equals 15 residues. Germline CDR1 reads SGHRS; CDR2 reads YFSETQ. The ends lost 0 bases at V and 6 bases at J; junction bases unmatched: 3.

CDR3 residues: CASSLGTREKSYEQYF. The DNA for the CDR3 is TGTGCCAGCAGCTTGGGAACGCGGGAGAAGTCCTACGAGCAGTACTTC. J is TRBJ2-7 and V is TRBV5-5, with TRBD2 matching 7 bases. The CDR3 loop spans 16 amino acids. V trimming: 0 bases; J trimming: 1 base; junction bases outside the gene matches: 7. CDR1 and CDR2 from the germline V gene are SGHKS and YYEKEE (reference sequence).

The chain has TRBV18 and TRBJ2-1; D unresolved. CDR3 length equals 12 residues. V dropped 3 bases and J dropped 9 bases, with 9 bases sitting between them. Germline V gene data show CDR1 as KGHSH and CDR2 as LQKENI. This CDR3 is CASSPQDGEQFF. The CDR3 DNA is TGTGCCAGCTCACCCCAGGATGGTGAGCAGTTCTTC.

This clone has a handful of counts. The gene calls are TRBV19 and TRBJ2-7; 8 positions agree with TRBD1. Unmatched junction bases numbered 1, after V lost 3 bases and J lost 0 bases. The CDR3 sequence is 14 residues long. Germline V gene lookup returns CDR1 LNHDA and CDR2 SQIVND (reference sequence). The CDR3 nucleotides read TGTGCCAGTAGTATGGACAGGGCCTCCTACGAGCAGTACTTC. It specifies CASSMDRASYEQYF. Complete variable domain (other parts from reference TRBV19 and TRBJ2-7): DGGITQSPKYLFRKEGQNVTLSCEQNLNHDAMYWYRQDPGQGLRLIYYSQIVNDFQKGDIAEGYSVSREKKESFPLTVTSAQKNPTAFYLCASSMDRASYEQYFGPGTRLTVT.

The V gene is TRBV7-2, the J gene TRBJ2-7; 8 bases fit TRBD1. The CDR3 sequence is 15 residues long. V gave up 5 bases and J gave up 7 bases; unmatched junction bases: 13. Germline CDR1 SGHTA, CDR2 FQGNSA. The CDR3, as DNA: TGTGCCAGCAGCGGGGGACAGGTTGGTTTGGAAGAGCAGTACTTC. Its protein product is CASSGGQVGLEEQYF. Supplemented by reference TRBV7-2 and TRBJ2-7, the full variable domain reads GAGVSQSPSNKVTEKGKDVELRCDPISGHTALYWYRQSLGQGLEFLIYFQGNSAPDKSGLPSDRFSAERTGGSVSTLTIQRTQQEDSAVYLCASSGGQVGLEEQYFGPGTRLTVT.

The chain joins TRBV5-1 to TRBJ2-3; 9 bases agree with TRBD1. After removal of 3 bases from V and 6 bases from J, the junction contained 8 bases not matched to a gene. Germline CDR1 reads SGHRS; CDR2 reads YFSETQ. This CDR3 has 15 residues. CDR3 loop: CASSWGQGGSDTQYF. The CDR3 DNA is TGCGCCAGCAGCTGGGGACAGGGTGGGTCGGATACGCAGTATTTT. Looking up the rest from reference TRBV5-1 and TRBJ2-3 gives the full variable domain: KAGVTQTPRYLIKTRGQQVTLSCSPISGHRSVSWYQQTPGQGLQFLFEYFSETQRNKGNFPGRFSGRQFSNSRSEMNVSTLELGDSALYLCASSWGQGGSDTQYFGPGTRLTVL.

This clone was found once. The gene calls are TRBV10-3 and TRBJ2-6, with D possibly being TRBD1 (6 bases). This CDR3 is 20 amino acids long. The germline CDR1 and CDR2 sequences are ENHRY and SYGVKD. V dropped 5 bases and J dropped 0 bases, with 23 bases sitting between them. DNA for the CDR3: TGTGCCATCAGTATTATGGGACACTTCAAATCCCCCTCTGGGGCCAACGTCCTGACTTTC. Its protein product is CAISIMGHFKSPSGANVLTF.

The chain is built from TRBV5-8 and TRBJ1-2, with 10 bases aligning to TRBD1. The length of the CDR3 is 16 residues. The ends lost 2 bases at V and 4 bases at J; junction bases unmatched: 8. Germline V lookup: CDR1 SGHTS, CDR2 YDEGEE. The CDR3 DNA follows: TGTGCCAGCAGCTTTTTCGGGACAGGGGCGCTCTATGGCTACACCTTC. Its protein is CASSFFGTGALYGYTF.

The chain combines TRBV19 with TRBJ2-2, with 10 positions matching TRBD1. CDR1 and CDR2 from the germline V gene are LNHDA and SQIVND (reference sequence). The V and J ends lost 6 bases and 5 bases, in that order; junction bases with no gene match: 9. The CDR3 runs to 16 residues. The CDR3: CASSKRQGARTGELFF. In DNA, the CDR3 is TGTGCCAGTAGCAAACGACAGGGGGCGAGAACCGGGGAGCTGTTTTTT.

The CDR3 DNA reads TGCGCCAGCAGTCCTCTAGCGGGGCCCTACGAGCAGTACTTC. Translating it yields CASSPLAGPYEQYF. The chain has TRBV10-1 and TRBJ2-7; 9 nucleotides match TRBD2. The trim removed 5 bases at V and 2 bases at J, leaving 4 bases unmatched. This CDR3 spans 14 amino acids. From germline, CDR1 is WNHNN and CDR2 SYGVQD (reference sequence).